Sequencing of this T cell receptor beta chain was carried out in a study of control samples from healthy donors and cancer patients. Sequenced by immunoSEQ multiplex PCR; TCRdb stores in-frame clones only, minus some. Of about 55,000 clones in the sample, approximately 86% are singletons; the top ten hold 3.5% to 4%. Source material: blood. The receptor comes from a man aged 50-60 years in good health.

The CDR3 spells CASSSVTGLGGYTF. CDR3 sequence (DNA): TGTGCCAGCAGTTCTGTGACAGGGTTGGGGGGCTACACCTTC. The chain is built from TRBV28 and TRBJ1-2, with 7 bases fitting TRBD1. There are 14 residues in the CDR3. Losses at the gene ends were 4 bases for V and 8 bases for J; bases not matched to a gene: 10. CDR1 MDHEN and CDR2 SYDVKM come from the germline V gene.